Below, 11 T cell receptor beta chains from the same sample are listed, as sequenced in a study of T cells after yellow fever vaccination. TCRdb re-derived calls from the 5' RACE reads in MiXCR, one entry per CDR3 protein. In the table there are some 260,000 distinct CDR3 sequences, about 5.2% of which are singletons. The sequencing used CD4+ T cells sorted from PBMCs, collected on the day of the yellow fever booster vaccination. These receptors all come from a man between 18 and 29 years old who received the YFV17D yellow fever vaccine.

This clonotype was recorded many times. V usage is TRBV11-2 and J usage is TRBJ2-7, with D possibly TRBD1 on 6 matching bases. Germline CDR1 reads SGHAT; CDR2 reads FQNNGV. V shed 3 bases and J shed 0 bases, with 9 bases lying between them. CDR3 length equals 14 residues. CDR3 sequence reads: CASSFGDNSYEQYF. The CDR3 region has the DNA TGTGCCAGCAGCTTCGGGGACAACTCCTACGAGCAGTACTTC.

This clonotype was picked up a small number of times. DNA of the CDR3: TGTGCCAGCAGTCTCGACTGGAACCAAGAGACCCAGTACTTC. As protein: CASSLDWNQETQYF. The V call is TRBV6-5, the J call TRBJ2-5; D is unresolved. Trimming cost V 5 bases and J 0 bases, with 10 bases left between them. This CDR3 comprises 14 residues. CDR1 MNHEY and CDR2 SVGAGI come from the germline V gene.

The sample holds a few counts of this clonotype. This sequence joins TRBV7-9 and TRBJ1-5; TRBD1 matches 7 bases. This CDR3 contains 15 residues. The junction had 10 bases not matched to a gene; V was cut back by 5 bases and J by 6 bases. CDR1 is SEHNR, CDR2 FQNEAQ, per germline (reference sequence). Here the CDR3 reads CASSPPGGPGQPQHF. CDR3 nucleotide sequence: TGTGCCAGCAGCCCACCAGGGGGGCCAGGTCAGCCCCAGCATTTT.

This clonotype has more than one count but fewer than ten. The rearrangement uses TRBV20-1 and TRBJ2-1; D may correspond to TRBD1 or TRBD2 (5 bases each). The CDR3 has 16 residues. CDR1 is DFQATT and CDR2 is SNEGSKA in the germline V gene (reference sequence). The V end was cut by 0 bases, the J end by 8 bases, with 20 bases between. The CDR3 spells CSARDYGTPKGDEQFF. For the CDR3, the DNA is TGCAGTGCTAGAGATTATGGGACCCCAAAAGGAGATGAGCAGTTCTTC.

The CDR3 DNA sequence: TGTGCCATCAGGAGCGGCCAGGACCTTAACTATGGCTACACCTTC. This gives the protein CAIRSGQDLNYGYTF. J is TRBJ1-2 and V is TRBV10-3, with D unresolved. CDR1 and CDR2 from the germline V gene are ENHRY and SYGVKD. The CDR3 runs to 15 residues. V lost 6 bases and J lost 1, with 15 bases in between.

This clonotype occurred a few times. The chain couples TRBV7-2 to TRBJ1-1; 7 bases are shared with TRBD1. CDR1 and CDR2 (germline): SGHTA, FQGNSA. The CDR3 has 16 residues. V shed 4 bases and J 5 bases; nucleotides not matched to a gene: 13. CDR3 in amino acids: CASSSPRQGGRTEAFF. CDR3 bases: TGTGCCAGCAGCTCACCCCGACAGGGAGGTAGAACTGAAGCTTTCTTT. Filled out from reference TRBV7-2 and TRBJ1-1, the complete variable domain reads GAGVSQSPSNKVTEKGKDVELRCDPISGHTALYWYRQSLGQGLEFLIYFQGNSAPDKSGLPSDRFSAERTGGSVSTLTIQRTQQEDSAVYLCASSSPRQGGRTEAFFGQGTRLTVV.

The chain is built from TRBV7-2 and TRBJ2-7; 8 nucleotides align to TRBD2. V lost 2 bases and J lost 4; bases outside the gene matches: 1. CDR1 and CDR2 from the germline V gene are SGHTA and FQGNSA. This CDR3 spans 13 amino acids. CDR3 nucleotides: TGTGCCAGCAGCTTAACTAGCGGATACGAGCAGTACTTC. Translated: CASSLTSGYEQYF.

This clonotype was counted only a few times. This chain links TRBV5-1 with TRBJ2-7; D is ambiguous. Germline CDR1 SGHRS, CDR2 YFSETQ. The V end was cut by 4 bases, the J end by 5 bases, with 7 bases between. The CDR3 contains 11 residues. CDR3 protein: CASSGIDEQYF. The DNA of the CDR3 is TGCGCCAGCAGCGGAATAGACGAGCAGTACTTC.

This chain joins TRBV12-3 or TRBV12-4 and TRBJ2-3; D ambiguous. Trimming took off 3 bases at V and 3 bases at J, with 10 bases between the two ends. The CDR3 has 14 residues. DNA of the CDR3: TGTGCCAGCAGTTTTAACAGTAATACAGATACGCAGTATTTT. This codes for CASSFNSNTDTQYF.

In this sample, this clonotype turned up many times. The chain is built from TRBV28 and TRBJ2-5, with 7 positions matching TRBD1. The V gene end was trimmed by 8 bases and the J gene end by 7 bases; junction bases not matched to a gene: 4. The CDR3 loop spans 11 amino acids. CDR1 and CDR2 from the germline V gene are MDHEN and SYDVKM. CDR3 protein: CASFQGVTQYF. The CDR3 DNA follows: TGTGCCAGCTTCCAGGGGGTGACCCAGTACTTC. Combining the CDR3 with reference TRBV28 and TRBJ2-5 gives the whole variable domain DVKVTQSSRYLVKRTGEKVFLECVQDMDHENMFWYRQDPGLGLRLIYFSYDVKMKEKGDIPEGYSVSREKKERFSLILESASTNQTSMYLCASFQGVTQYFGPGTRLLVL.

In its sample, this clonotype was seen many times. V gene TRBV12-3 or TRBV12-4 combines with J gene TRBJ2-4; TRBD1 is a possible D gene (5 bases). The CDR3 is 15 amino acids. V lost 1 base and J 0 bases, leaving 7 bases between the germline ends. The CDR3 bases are TGTGCCAGCAGTTTAGGGGGCGCAGCCAAAAACATTCAGTACTTC. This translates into CASSLGGAAKNIQYF.